These 20 T cell receptor beta chains were all obtained from the same sample, sequenced in a study of radiation and T cells in renal cell carcinoma. This sample's time point: baseline pretreatment blood. Treatment specified: 15 Gy SBRT to primary tumor, nephrectomy 4 weeks later. The method was immunoSEQ multiplex PCR; TCRdb's version includes in-frame clones alone and lacks a portion of them. The data contain 130,000 to 150,000 clones, 88% of them singletons. Material: blood, obtained from a patient whose treatment included radiotherapy and nephrectomy. Every receptor here comes from a woman aged 70-85 years with renal cell carcinoma.

The chain has TRBV19 and TRBJ1-5; 10 bases map to TRBD1. Losses at the gene ends were 4 bases for V and 5 bases for J; bases not matched to a gene: 5. The CDR3 totals 15 residues. The germline gives CDR1 LNHDA, CDR2 SQIVND (reference sequence). CDR3 sequence: CASSNGQGGHQPQHF. CDR3 nucleotide sequence: TGTGCCAGTAGTAACGGACAGGGGGGCCATCAGCCCCAGCATTTT.

This chain's CDR3 is CASSIDPRAETQYF. The DNA of the CDR3 is TGTGCCAGTAGTATAGACCCGAGAGCTGAGACCCAGTACTTC. This chain uses TRBV19 with TRBJ2-5; D unclear. The CDR3 loop spans 14 amino acids. Germline loops: CDR1 LNHDA, CDR2 SQIVND (reference sequence). V lost 0 bases, J lost 5 bases, and 10 bases lay in between.

This chain joins TRBV4-1 and TRBJ2-7; the match to TRBD2 covers 12 bases. CDR1 is MGHRA, CDR2 YSYEKL, per germline. V lost 2 bases and J lost 3; bases outside the gene matches: 2. The length of the CDR3 is 15 residues. The DNA for the CDR3 is TGCGCCAGCAGCCAACCTAGCGGGGGGGTCTACGAGCAGTACTTC. Its translation is CASSQPSGGVYEQYF.

The chain carries TRBV19 and TRBJ2-6; D perhaps matches TRBD2 (7 bases). The germline CDR1 and CDR2 sequences are LNHDA and SQIVND (reference sequence). V lost 6 bases and J lost 2, with 17 bases in between. There are 17 residues in the CDR3. In nucleotides, the CDR3 is TGTGCCAGTAGGCATTACCGCGGGGGCGCTGGGGCCAACGTCCTGACTTTC. As protein: CASRHYRGGAGANVLTF.

The CDR3 region is CASRPGLGIQETQYF. CDR3 nucleotide sequence: TGTGCCAGCAGACCGGGACTAGGGATCCAAGAGACCCAGTACTTC. The chain links TRBV6-1 to TRBJ2-5, with 8 bases aligning to TRBD2. The junction had 7 bases not matched to a gene; V was cut back by 6 bases and J by 1 base. Per germline, CDR1 MNHNS and CDR2 SASEGT. This CDR3 is built from 15 residues.

The chain uses TRBV9 and TRBJ2-3; TRBD1 matches at 8 bases. CDR3 length equals 14 residues. Germline V gene sequence: CDR1 SGDLS, CDR2 YYNGEE. V was clipped by 0 bases and J by 7 bases; unmatched bases: 4. DNA for the CDR3: TGTGCCAGCAGCGTAGCTACAGGGGGATATACGCAGTATTTT. Protein sequence: CASSVATGGYTQYF.

This clone was seen a single time. The rearrangement links TRBV10-3 to TRBJ1-5; D is possibly TRBD1 (6 bases). Trimming pared 6 bases from V and 4 bases from J, leaving 13 bases between. Germline assignment: CDR1 ENHRY and CDR2 SYGVKD. The CDR3 is made up of 14 amino acids. CDR3 residues: CAIRSRGLNQPQHF. In DNA, the CDR3 is TGTGCCATCAGGAGCAGGGGTCTGAATCAGCCCCAGCATTTT.

The chain uses TRBV27 and TRBJ2-7; possibly TRBD2 for D (6 bases). The CDR3 length is 11 residues. Germline V lookup: CDR1 MNHEY, CDR2 SMNVEV (reference sequence). Between the trimmed V and J ends, which lost 5 bases and 6 bases, there was a span of 8 bases. As DNA, the CDR3 is TGTGCCAGCAGTGGAGGGCTCGAGCAGTACTTC. It is translated as CASSGGLEQYF.

The chain recombines TRBV4-2 with TRBJ2-2; 10 bases map to TRBD1. Per germline, CDR1 LGHNA and CDR2 YNFKEQ. J was trimmed by 6 bases and V by 3 bases; bases with no gene match: 10. This CDR3 is 17 amino acids long. The CDR3 here is CASSQTGGPGWAGELFF. The CDR3 region has the DNA TGTGCCAGCAGCCAGACAGGGGGCCCGGGATGGGCCGGGGAGCTGTTTTTT.

This clone occurred a few times. This chain connects TRBV19 to TRBJ1-1; D is undetermined. With 6 bases removed from V and 5 bases from J, the gap between germline ends came to 4 bases. CDR3 size: 10 residues. Germline V gene data show CDR1 as LNHDA and CDR2 as SQIVND (reference sequence). CDR3 bases: TGTGCCAGTAGGGGGACTGAAGCTTTCTTT. Protein sequence: CASRGTEAFF.

The chain links TRBV13 to TRBJ2-1; 11 bases match TRBD2. Per germline, CDR1 PRHDT and CDR2 FYEKMQ (reference sequence). This CDR3 has 20 residues. V was clipped by 2 bases and J by 0 bases; unmatched bases: 12. The CDR3 nucleotides read TGTGCCAGCAGCTTAACGGGACTAGCGGCCGCGCGGCCCTCCTACAATGAGCAGTTCTTC. Protein: CASSLTGLAAARPSYNEQFF.

The rearrangement joins TRBV28 to TRBJ2-6, with D perhaps matching TRBD1 or TRBD2 (5 bases each). Germline CDR1 MDHEN, CDR2 SYDVKM. Deletions cut 3 bases from V and 4 bases from J, with 10 bases between. There are 15 residues in the CDR3. The CDR3 sequence: CASSLPGDGANVLTF. The CDR3 region has the DNA TGTGCCAGCAGTTTGCCCGGGGACGGGGCCAACGTCCTGACTTTC.

Concerning this clone: The sample contains more than one DNA sequence encoding this CDR3. The rearrangement links TRBV7-2 to TRBJ2-3; no definite D call. Germline assignment: CDR1 SGHTA and CDR2 FQGNSA. Trimming took off 6 bases at V and 0 bases at J, with 4 bases between the two ends. This CDR3 spans 12 amino acids. CDR3 residues: CASSPSTDTQYF. The DNA of the CDR3 is TGTGCCAGCAGTCCTAGCACAGATACGCAGTATTTT.

The chain has TRBV9 and TRBJ1-2, with 9 nucleotides matching TRBD1. This CDR3 region has 14 residues. Trimming removed 2 bases from V and 8 bases from J; junction bases left unmatched: 7. The germline V gene encodes CDR1 SGDLS and CDR2 YYNGEE. The CDR3 spells CASSVLQGQGGYTF. The CDR3, as DNA: TGTGCCAGCAGCGTCCTCCAGGGACAGGGAGGCTACACCTTC.

In regard to this clone: A read error may account for a junction end that differs from germline. The chain combines TRBV30 with TRBJ1-2; 8 nucleotides align to TRBD1. Looked up from germline, CDR1 is GTSNPN and CDR2 is SVGIG (reference sequence). The CDR3 covers 15 residues. The CDR3 region has the DNA TGTGCCTGGAATAGTATAGGACAGGGAAGTTTAGGCTGCACCTTC. This translates into CAWNSIGQGSLGCTF.

The V call is TRBV18, the J call TRBJ2-7; the match to TRBD1 covers 9 bases. Trimming cost V 4 bases and J 4 bases; bases outside gene matches: 5. Germline V gene sequence: CDR1 KGHSH, CDR2 LQKENI. This CDR3 is 14 amino acids long. The CDR3 region has the DNA TGTGCCAGCTCACAGGGACAGGGTTCATACGAGCAGTACTTC. Translating it yields CASSQGQGSYEQYF.

This sequence joins TRBV28 and TRBJ2-3, with D perhaps given as TRBD1 or TRBD2 (5 bases each). The germline CDR1 and CDR2 sequences are MDHEN and SYDVKM. The CDR3 length is 15 residues. V dropped 6 bases and J dropped 7 bases, with 20 bases sitting between them. CDR3 sequence: CASSPGLTESYTQYF. CDR3 coding DNA: TGTGCCAGCAGCCCGGGGCTCACAGAATCTTATACGCAGTATTTT.

The chain joins TRBV5-1 to TRBJ1-1; D remains ambiguous. Germline lookup yields CDR1 SGHRS and CDR2 YFSETQ. With 0 bases removed from V and 1 base from J, the gap between germline ends came to 7 bases. The length of the CDR3 is 14 residues. The CDR3 sequence is CASSLGPGNTEAFF. Written as DNA, the CDR3 is TGCGCCAGCAGCTTGGGGCCGGGGAACACTGAAGCTTTCTTT.

The V gene is TRBV2, the J gene TRBJ1-5; tentatively, D is TRBD1 (5 bases). The CDR3 covers 16 residues. V was cut by 1 base and J by 5 bases, with 15 bases left in between. Per germline, CDR1 SNHLY and CDR2 FYNNEI. The DNA for the CDR3 is TGTGCCAGCAGTGAAGACAAGGGGCTCAGGGATCAGCCCCAGCATTTT. Translation: CASSEDKGLRDQPQHF.

The chain recombines TRBV7-2 with TRBJ2-4; 12 bases agree with TRBD2. The junction had 7 bases not matched to a gene; V was cut back by 4 bases and J by 6 bases. CDR3 size: 16 residues. Germline CDR1 SGHTA, CDR2 FQGNSA. CDR3 sequence: CASSSLAGGPGNIQYF. The CDR3 DNA follows: TGTGCCAGCAGCTCCCTAGCGGGGGGGCCGGGAAACATTCAGTACTTC.